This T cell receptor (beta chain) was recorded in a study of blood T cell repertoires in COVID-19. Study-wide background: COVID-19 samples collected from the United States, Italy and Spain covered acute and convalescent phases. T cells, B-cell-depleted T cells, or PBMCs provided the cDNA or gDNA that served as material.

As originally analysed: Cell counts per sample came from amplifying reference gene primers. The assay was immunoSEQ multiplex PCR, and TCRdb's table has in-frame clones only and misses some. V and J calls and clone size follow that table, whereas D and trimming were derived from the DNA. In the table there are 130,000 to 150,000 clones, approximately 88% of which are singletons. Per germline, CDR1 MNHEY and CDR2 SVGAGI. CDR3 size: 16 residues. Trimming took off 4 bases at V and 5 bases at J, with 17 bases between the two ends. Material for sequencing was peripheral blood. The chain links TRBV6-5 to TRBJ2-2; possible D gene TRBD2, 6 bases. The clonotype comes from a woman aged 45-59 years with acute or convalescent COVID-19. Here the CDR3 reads CASSSGGAGRTGELFF. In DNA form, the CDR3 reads TGTGCCAGCAGTTCAGGTGGGGCGGGACGGACCGGGGAGCTGTTTTTT.